This TCR beta chain was identified in a study of CD8 T cells in ankylosing spondylitis. Study-level points and caveats: Ankylosing spondylitis blood appeared to be characterized by a TCR beta motif of roughly eight highly homologous variants.

Each CDR3 protein gets one entry after TCRdb re-called the 5' RACE reads with MiXCR. The data contain roughly 700,000 distinct CDR3 sequences, 15% to 20% of them seen just once; the ten biggest clones take up about a fifth. Remarks on this clonotype: Its matching antigen is unknown.

V dropped 5 bases and J dropped 1 base, with 12 bases sitting between them. CDR3 length equals 15 residues. In germline, CDR1 is MNHEY, CDR2 SMNVEV (reference sequence). The rearrangement joins TRBV27 to TRBJ2-1, with D possibly matching TRBD1 (6 bases). Sequencing was performed on blood, either unsorted or a sorted T cell fraction (not recorded which). The clonotype originates from a male donor with ankylosing spondylitis. CDR3 loop: CASSTGTYSYNEQFF. The CDR3, as DNA: TGTGCCAGCAGTACCGGGACATATTCCTACAATGAGCAGTTCTTC.